Given below is one T cell receptor beta chain in context. This sample was included in a study of T-cell reconstitution after alpha-beta-depleted transplantation in children. The CDR3 spans 15 residues. In germline, CDR1 is SGHKS, CDR2 YYEKEE (reference sequence). The V end lost 0 bases, the J end lost 2 bases, and 12 bases lay between the germline ends. Unique molecular identifiers were incorporated into the prepared TCRbeta library. Each CDR3 protein gets one entry after TCRdb re-called the PCR reads with MiXCR. Of about 540,000 distinct CDR3 sequences in the sample, around 19% are singletons; the top ten hold around 3.3%.

The source is a human donor who donated a stem cell graft to a child with acute lymphoblastic leukemia. This specimen was PBMCs from the stem cell graft donor, taken from the stem cell graft. This chain uses TRBV5-5 with TRBJ2-7; D unclear. CDR3 residues: CASSLAEWQTYEQYF. Written as DNA, the CDR3 is TGTGCCAGCAGCTTGGCCGAATGGCAGACCTACGAGCAGTACTTC.